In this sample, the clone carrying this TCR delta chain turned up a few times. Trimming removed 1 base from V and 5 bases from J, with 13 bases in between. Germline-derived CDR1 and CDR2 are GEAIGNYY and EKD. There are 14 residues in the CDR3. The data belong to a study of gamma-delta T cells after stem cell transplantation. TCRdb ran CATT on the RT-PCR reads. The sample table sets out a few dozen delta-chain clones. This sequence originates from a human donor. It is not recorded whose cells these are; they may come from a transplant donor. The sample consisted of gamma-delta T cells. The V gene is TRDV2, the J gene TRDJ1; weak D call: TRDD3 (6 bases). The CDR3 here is CACDTAGVMDKLIF. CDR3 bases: TGTGCCTGTGACACTGCTGGGGTGATGGATAAACTCATCTTT.